A selection of T cell receptor beta chains follows, all from one sample in a study of tumor-infiltrating lymphocytes in primary liver carcinoma. TCRdb reanalysed the multiplex PCR reads using MiXCR and keeps one entry per CDR3 protein. Counted here are about 310,000 distinct CDR3 sequences, approximately 65% occurring once; the ten biggest clones make up around 9.5%. The sample taken for sequencing was peripheral blood. Every receptor here comes from a middle-aged man with primary liver carcinoma and hepatitis B virus infection. The conserved cysteine and the conserved F or W are not part of the CDR3 here. Fields, in order: CDR3 protein, V gene, J gene.

CDR3 protein: SAAGQGNIQY; V gene: TRBV29-1; J gene: TRBJ2-4
CDR3 protein: ASRDPLRAKQF; V gene: TRBV6-2/TRBV6-3; J gene: TRBJ2-1
CDR3 protein: ASSLGPPLDEQY; V gene: TRBV7-8; J gene: TRBJ2-7
CDR3 protein: ASTYQGTDTQY; V gene: TRBV6-1; J gene: TRBJ2-3
CDR3 protein: AWGTSGRSETHY; V gene: TRBV30; J gene: TRBJ2-5
CDR3 protein: ASRPLAGVRNSQQY; V gene: TRBV6-5; J gene: TRBJ2-7
CDR3 protein: ASDRSSGTGNLEEQY; V gene: TRBV6-2/TRBV6-3; J gene: TRBJ2-7
CDR3 protein: ASSPRPDGETF; V gene: TRBV7-9; J gene: TRBJ1-1
CDR3 protein: SIGAGWGMNTEAL; V gene: TRBV29-1; J gene: TRBJ1-1
CDR3 protein: ASRRAGPSYNEQF; V gene: TRBV6-5; J gene: TRBJ2-1
CDR3 protein: ASSPGDGWSSYNERF; V gene: TRBV11-3; J gene: TRBJ2-1
CDR3 protein: ASSLDRGGTYEQY; V gene: TRBV5-1; J gene: TRBJ2-7
CDR3 protein: ASSQKRHPGPGNEQF; V gene: TRBV4-3; J gene: TRBJ2-1
CDR3 protein: ASSSDTNEEF; V gene: TRBV5-4; J gene: TRBJ2-1
CDR3 protein: ASSQAPGGRTEAF; V gene: TRBV14; J gene: TRBJ1-1
CDR3 protein: ASSLGLAGGRGEQF; V gene: TRBV7-2; J gene: .
CDR3 protein: ACSRGTGDRVQPQH; V gene: TRBV7-8; J gene: TRBJ1-5